The clone carrying this T cell receptor beta chain came up a few times. The antigen remains undetermined. The data were obtained in a study of beta chain features in type 1 diabetes. Reverse transcription of all isolated RNA meant that expressed TCRB transcripts were sequenced. For naive, central memory and regulatory T cell samples, reads averaged roughly 3.6 million. Some clones are missing from TCRdb's copy, which holds only in-frame ones; the method was immunoSEQ multiplex PCR. The sample has some 330,000 clones; over 10% are singletons. The J segment lost 4 bases and the V segment lost 0 bases, leaving 15 bases of the junction unmatched. Germline V CDR1 and CDR2: GTSNPN, SVGIG (reference sequence). The CDR3 consists of 18 residues. Study outcomes and limitations: TCRB CDR3 length was moderately but significantly reduced in all four CD4+ subsets of Type 1 diabetes patients.

This receptor was obtained from a woman under 30 with type 1 diabetes. Sequences were obtained from naive CD4+ T cells from blood. This rearrangement joins TRBV30 to TRBJ1-2, with 9 positions matching TRBD1. CDR3 in DNA: TGTGCCTGGAGTGTAAAGCTAGTGGGACAGGGTTTCGCCTATGGCTACACCTTC. It specifies CAWSVKLVGQGFAYGYTF.